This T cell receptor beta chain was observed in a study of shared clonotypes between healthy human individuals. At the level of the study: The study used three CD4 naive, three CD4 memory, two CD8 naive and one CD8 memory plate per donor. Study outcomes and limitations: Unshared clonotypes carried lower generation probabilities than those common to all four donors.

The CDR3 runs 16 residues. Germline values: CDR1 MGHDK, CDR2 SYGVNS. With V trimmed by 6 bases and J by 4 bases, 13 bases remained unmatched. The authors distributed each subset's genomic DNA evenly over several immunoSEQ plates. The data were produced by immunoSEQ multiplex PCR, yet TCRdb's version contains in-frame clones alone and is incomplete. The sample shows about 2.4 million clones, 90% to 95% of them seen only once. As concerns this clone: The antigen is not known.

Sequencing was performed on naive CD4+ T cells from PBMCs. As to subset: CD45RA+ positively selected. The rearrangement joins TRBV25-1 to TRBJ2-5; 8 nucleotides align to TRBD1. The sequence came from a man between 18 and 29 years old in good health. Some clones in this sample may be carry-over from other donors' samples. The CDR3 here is CASSGGTGRPGETQYF. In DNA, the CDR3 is TGTGCCAGCAGCGGTGGGACAGGTCGACCGGGAGAGACCCAGTACTTC.